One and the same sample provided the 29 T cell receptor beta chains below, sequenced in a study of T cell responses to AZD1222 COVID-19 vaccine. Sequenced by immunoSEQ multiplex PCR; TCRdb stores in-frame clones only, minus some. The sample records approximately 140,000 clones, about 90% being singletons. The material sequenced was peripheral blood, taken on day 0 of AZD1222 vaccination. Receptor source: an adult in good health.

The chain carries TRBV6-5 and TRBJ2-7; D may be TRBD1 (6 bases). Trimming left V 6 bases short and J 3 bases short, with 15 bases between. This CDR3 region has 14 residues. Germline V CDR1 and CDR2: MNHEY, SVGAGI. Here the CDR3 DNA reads TGTGCCAGCAGCCGATCCAACAGGGACTACGAGCAGTACTTC. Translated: CASSRSNRDYEQYF.

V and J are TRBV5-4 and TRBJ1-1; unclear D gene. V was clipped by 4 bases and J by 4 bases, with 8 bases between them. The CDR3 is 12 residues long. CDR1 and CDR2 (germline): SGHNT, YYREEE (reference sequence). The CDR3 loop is CASSLGSTEAFF. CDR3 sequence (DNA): TGTGCCAGCAGCCTCGGTAGCACTGAAGCTTTCTTT. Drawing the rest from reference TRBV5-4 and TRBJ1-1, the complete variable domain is ETGVTQSPTHLIKTRGQQVTLRCSSQSGHNTVSWYQQALGQGPQFIFQYYREEENGRGNFPPRFSGLQFPNYSSELNVNALELDDSALYLCASSLGSTEAFFGQGTRLTVV.

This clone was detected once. CDR3 loop: CAWSPLAGRSSYNEQFF. For the CDR3, the DNA is TGTGCCTGGAGTCCCCTAGCGGGGCGGAGCTCCTACAATGAGCAGTTCTTC. The V gene is TRBV30, the J gene TRBJ2-1, with 9 bases matching TRBD2. With 2 bases clipped from V and 0 bases from J, the junction kept 8 bases outside the gene matches. CDR3 size: 17 residues. From germline, CDR1 is GTSNPN and CDR2 SVGIG (reference sequence). The entire variable domain, with the rest obtained from reference TRBV30 and TRBJ2-1, is as follows: SQTIHQWPATLVQPVGSPLSLECTVEGTSNPNLYWYRQAAGRGLQLLFYSVGIGQISSEVPQNLSASRPQDRQFILSSKKLLLSDSGFYLCAWSPLAGRSSYNEQFFGPGTRLTVL.

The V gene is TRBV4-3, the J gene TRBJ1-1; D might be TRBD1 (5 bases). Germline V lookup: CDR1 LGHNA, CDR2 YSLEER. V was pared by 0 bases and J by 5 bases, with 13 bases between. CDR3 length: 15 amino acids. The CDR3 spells CASSQDQGVRTEAFF. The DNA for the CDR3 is TGCGCCAGCAGCCAAGATCAAGGGGTCAGGACTGAAGCTTTCTTT.

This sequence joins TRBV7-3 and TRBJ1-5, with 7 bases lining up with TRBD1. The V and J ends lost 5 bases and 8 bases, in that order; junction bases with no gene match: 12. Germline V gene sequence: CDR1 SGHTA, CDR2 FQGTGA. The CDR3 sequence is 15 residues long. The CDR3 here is CASSRTGGGAEPQHF. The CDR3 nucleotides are TGTGCCAGCAGCCGAACCGGAGGGGGCGCGGAGCCCCAGCATTTT.

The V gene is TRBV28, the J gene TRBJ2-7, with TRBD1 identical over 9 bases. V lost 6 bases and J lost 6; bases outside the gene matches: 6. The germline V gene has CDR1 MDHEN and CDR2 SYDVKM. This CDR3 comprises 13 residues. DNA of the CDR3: TGTGCCAGCAGGCGGACAGGGGCGGGCGAGCAGTACTTC. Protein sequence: CASRRTGAGEQYF.

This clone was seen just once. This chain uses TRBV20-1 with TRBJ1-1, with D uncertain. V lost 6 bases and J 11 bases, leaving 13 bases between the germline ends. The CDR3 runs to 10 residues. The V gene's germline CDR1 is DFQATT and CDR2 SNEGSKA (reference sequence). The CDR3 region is CSATNLVAFF. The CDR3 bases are TGCAGTGCCACAAACCTGGTGGCTTTCTTT.

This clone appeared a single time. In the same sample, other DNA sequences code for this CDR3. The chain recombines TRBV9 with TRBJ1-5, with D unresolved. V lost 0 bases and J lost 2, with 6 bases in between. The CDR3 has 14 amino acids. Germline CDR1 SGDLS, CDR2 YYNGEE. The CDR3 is CASSVGGGNQPQHF. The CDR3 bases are TGTGCCAGCAGCGTAGGTGGTGGCAATCAGCCCCAGCATTTT.

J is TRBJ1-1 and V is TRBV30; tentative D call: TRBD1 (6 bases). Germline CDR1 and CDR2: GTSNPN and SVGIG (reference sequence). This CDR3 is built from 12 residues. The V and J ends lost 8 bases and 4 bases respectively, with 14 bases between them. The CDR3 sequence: CALGARGTEAFF. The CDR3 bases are TGTGCCCTGGGGGCCCGAGGCACTGAAGCTTTCTTT. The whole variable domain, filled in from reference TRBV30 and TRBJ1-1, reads SQTIHQWPATLVQPVGSPLSLECTVEGTSNPNLYWYRQAAGRGLQLLFYSVGIGQISSEVPQNLSASRPQDRQFILSSKKLLLSDSGFYLCALGARGTEAFFGQGTRLTVV.

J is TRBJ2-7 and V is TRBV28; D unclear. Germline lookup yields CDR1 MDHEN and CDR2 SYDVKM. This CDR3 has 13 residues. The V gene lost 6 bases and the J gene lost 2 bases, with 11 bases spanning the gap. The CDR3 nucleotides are TGTGCCAGCAGGCCCCCGGCTACCTACGAGCAGTACTTC. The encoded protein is CASRPPATYEQYF.

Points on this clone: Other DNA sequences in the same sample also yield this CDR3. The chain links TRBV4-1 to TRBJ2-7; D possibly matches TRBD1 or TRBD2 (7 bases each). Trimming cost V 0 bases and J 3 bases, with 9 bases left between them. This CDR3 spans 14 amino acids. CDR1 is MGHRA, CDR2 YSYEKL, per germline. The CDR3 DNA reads TGCGCCAGCAGCCAAGACAGGGGGGGCTACGAGCAGTACTTC. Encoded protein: CASSQDRGGYEQYF.

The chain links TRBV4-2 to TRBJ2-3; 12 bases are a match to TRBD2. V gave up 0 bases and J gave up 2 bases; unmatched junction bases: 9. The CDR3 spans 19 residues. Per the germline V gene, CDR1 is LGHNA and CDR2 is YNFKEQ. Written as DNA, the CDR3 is TGTGCCAGCAGCCAAGACTCTGCCCTAGCGGGAGGGTACACAGATACGCAGTATTTT. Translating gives CASSQDSALAGGYTDTQYF.

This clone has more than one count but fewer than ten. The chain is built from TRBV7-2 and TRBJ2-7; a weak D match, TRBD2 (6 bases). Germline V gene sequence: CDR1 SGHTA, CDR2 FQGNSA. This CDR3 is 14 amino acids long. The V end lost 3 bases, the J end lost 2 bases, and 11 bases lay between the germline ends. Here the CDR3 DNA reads TGTGCCAGCAGCTTCCAAGGCGGGACCTACGAGCAGTACTTC. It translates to CASSFQGGTYEQYF.

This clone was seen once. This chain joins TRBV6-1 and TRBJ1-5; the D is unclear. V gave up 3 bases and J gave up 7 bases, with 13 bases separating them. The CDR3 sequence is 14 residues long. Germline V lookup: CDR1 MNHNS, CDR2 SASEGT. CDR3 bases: TGTGCCAGCAGTGAGGGCAGGCCGGGACAGCCCCAGCATTTT. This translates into CASSEGRPGQPQHF.

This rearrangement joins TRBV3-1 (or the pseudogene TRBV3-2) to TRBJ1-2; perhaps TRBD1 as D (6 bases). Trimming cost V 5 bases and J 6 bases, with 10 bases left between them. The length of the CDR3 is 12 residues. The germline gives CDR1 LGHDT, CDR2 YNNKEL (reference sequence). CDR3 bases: TGTGCCAGCAGCAACCGACAGGATGGCTACACCTTC. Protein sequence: CASSNRQDGYTF.

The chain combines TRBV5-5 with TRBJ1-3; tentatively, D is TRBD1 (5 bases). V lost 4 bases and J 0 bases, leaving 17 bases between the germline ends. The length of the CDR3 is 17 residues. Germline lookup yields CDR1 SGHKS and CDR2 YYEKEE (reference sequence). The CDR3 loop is CASSPGTEGFSGNTIYF. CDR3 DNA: TGTGCCAGCAGCCCTGGGACGGAAGGCTTCTCTGGAAACACCATATATTTT.

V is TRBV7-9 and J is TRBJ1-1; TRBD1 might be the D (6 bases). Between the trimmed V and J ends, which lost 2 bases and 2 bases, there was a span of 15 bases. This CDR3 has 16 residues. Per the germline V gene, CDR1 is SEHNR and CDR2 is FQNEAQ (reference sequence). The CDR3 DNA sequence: TGTGCCAGCAGCTTAACTGGCGGGGGGCCCAACACTGAAGCTTTCTTT. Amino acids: CASSLTGGGPNTEAFF.

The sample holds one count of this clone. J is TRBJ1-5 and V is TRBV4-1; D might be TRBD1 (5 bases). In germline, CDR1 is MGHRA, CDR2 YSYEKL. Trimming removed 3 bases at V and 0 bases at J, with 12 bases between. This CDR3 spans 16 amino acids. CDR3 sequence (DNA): TGCGCCAGCAGCCAGGGGGAGGACCATAGCAATCAGCCCCAGCATTTT. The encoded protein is CASSQGEDHSNQPQHF.

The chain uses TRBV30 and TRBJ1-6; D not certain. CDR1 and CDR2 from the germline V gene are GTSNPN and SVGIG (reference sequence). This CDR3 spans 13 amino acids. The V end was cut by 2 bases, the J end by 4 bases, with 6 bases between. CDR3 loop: CAWSPNYNSPLHF. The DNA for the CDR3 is TGTGCCTGGAGTCCAAATTATAATTCACCCCTCCACTTT.

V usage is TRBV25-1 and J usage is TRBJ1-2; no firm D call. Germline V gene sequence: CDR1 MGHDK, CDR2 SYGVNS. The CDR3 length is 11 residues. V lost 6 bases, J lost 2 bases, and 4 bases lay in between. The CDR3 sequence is CASSHNYGYTF. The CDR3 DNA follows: TGTGCCAGCAGCCACAACTATGGCTACACCTTC.

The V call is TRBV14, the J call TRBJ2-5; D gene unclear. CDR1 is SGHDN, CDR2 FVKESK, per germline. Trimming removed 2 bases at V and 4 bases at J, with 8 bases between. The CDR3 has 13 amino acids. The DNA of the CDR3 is TGTGCCAGCAGCCAACGAGCCCCAGAGACCCAGTACTTC. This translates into CASSQRAPETQYF.

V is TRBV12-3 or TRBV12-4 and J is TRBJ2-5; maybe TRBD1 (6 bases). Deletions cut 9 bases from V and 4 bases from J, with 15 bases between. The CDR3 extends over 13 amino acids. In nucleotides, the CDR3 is TGTGCCAGTCAAGGGACAAGAGGAGAGACCCAGTACTTC. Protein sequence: CASQGTRGETQYF.

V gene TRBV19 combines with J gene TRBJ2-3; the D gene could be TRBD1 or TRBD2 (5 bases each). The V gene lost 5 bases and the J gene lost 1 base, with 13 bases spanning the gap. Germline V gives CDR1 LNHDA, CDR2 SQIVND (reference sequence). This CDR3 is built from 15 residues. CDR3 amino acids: CASSHSGTGTDTQYF. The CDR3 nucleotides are TGTGCCAGTAGTCACTCGGGGACGGGCACAGATACGCAGTATTTT.

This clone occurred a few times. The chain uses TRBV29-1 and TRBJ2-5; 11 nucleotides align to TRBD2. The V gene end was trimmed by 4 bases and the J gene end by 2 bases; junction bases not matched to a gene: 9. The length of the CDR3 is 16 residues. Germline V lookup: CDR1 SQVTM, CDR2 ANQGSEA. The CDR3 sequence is CSVAFTSGSQQETQYF. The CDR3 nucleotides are TGCAGCGTTGCTTTCACTAGCGGGAGCCAACAAGAGACCCAGTACTTC.

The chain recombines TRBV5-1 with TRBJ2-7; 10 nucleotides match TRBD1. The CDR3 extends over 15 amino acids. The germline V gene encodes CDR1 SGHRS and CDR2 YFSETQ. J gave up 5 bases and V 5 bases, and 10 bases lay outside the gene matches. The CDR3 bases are TGCGCCAGCAGGCCACGGGACAGGGGTTTGAACGAGCAGTACTTC. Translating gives CASRPRDRGLNEQYF.

This chain's CDR3 is CASRTSSYNSPLHF. As DNA, the CDR3 is TGTGCCAGCAGGACAAGCTCCTATAATTCACCCCTCCACTTT. The rearrangement links TRBV25-1 to TRBJ1-6; D not resolved. This CDR3 region has 14 residues. Trimming stripped 6 bases from V and 0 bases from J, with 6 bases between. CDR1 is MGHDK, CDR2 SYGVNS, per germline.

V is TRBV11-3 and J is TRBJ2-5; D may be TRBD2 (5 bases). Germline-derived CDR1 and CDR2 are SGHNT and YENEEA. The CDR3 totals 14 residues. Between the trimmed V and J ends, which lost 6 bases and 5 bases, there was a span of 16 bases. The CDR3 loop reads CASSWTRGWETQYF. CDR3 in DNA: TGTGCCAGCAGTTGGACCCGGGGTTGGGAGACCCAGTACTTC.

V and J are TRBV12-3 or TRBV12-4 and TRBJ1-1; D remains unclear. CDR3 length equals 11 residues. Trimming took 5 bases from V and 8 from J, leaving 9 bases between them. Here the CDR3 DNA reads TGTGCCAGCAGTGGTTGGGAAGAAGCTTTCTTT. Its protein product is CASSGWEEAFF.

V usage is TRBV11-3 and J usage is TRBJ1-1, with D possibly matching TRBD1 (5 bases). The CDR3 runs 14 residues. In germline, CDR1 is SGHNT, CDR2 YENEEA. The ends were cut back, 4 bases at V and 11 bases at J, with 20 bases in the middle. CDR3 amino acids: CASSSQASAPGAFF. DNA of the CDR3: TGTGCCAGCAGCTCACAGGCGTCCGCTCCAGGGGCTTTCTTT.